This T cell receptor (beta chain) was obtained from a study of T cell changes during pregnancy in multiple sclerosis. The data were produced by immunoSEQ multiplex PCR, yet TCRdb's version contains in-frame clones alone and is incomplete. Of 20,000 or so clones in the sample, 90% were seen once. J gave up 4 bases and V 0 bases, and 9 bases lay outside the gene matches. CDR3 size: 16 residues. The V gene's germline CDR1 is LNHNV and CDR2 YYDKDF (reference sequence). Sequencing used CD8+ T cells from peripheral blood mononuclear cells, obtained in the third trimester of pregnancy. This clonotype was sampled from a female donor in good health, enrolled as a control in a pregnancy study. The chain is built from TRBV15 and TRBJ2-7, with TRBD1 matching over 7 bases. The CDR3 coding sequence is TGTGCCACCAGCAGAGATAATCAAGGGGGCTCTTACGAGCAGTACTTC. Its protein is CATSRDNQGGSYEQYF.